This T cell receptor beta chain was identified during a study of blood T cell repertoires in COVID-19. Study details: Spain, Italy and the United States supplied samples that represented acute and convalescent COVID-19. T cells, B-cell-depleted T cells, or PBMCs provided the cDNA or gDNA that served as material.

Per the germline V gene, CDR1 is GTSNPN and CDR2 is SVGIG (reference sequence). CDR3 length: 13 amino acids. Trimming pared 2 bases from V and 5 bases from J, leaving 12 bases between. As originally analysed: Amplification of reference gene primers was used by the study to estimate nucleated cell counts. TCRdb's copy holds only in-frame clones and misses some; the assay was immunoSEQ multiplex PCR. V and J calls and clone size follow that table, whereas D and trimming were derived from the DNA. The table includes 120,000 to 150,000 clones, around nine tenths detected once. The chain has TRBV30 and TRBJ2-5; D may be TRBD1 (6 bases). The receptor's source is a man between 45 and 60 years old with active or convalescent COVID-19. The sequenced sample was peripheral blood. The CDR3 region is CAWSTNTGETQYF. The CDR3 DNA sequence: TGTGCCTGGAGTACGAACACAGGGGAGACCCAGTACTTC.